Sequencing of this T cell receptor beta chain was carried out in a study of blood T cell repertoires in COVID-19. Turning to the study itself: Researchers got acute and convalescent COVID-19 samples from the United States, Italy and Spain. Sources were T cells, B-cell-depleted T cells, or PBMCs; the material itself was cDNA or gDNA.

J was trimmed by 6 bases and V by 0 bases; bases with no gene match: 6. CDR1 is SGHAT and CDR2 is FQNNGV in the germline V gene. The CDR3 is 17 residues long. In the study's own analysis: Reference gene primers were amplified, and this amplification served to estimate nucleated cell counts. Produced via immunoSEQ multiplex PCR; TCRdb's table is partial and in-frame only. V and J calls and clone size come straight from that table; D and trimming were deduced from the DNA. This sample has tens of thousands of clones; roughly 80% occur once, and the top ten carry around 14%. The sequencing sample was made of peripheral blood. The TCR sequence derives from a human donor in a cohort sampled during active COVID-19. The rearrangement uses TRBV11-2 and TRBJ2-1; 12 nucleotides align to TRBD1. CDR3 nucleotide sequence: TGTGCCAGCAGCTTAGATCTTGGGACAGGGGGCTTCAATGAGCAGTTCTTC. This gives the protein CASSLDLGTGGFNEQFF.